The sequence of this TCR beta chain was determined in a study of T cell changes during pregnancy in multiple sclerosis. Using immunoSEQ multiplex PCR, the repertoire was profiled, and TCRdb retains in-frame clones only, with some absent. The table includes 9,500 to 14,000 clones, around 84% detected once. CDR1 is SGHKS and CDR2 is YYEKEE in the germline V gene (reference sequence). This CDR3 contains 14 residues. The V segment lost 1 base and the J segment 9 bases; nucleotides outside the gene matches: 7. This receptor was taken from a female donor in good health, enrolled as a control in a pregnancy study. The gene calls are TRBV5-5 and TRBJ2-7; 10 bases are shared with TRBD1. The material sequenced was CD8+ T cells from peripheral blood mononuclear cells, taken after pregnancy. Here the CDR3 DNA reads TGTGCCAGCAGCTTGTATCGGACAGGGGGTGTGCAGTACTTC. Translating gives CASSLYRTGGVQYF.